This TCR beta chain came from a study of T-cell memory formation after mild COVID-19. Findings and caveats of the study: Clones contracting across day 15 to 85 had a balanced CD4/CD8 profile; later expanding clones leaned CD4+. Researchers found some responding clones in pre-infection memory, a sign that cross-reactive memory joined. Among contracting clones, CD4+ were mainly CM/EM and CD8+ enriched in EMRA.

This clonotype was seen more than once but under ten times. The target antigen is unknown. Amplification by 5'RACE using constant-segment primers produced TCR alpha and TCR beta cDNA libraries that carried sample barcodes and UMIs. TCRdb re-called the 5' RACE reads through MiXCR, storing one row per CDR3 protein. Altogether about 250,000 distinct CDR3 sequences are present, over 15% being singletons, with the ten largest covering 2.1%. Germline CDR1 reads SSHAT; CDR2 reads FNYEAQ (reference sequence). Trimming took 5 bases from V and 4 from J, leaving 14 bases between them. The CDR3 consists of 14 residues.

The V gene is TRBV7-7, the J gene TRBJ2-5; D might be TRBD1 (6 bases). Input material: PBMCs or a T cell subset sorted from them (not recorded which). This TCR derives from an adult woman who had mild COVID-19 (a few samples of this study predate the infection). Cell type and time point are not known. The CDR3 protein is CASSATGLGETQYF. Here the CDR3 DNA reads TGTGCCAGCAGCGCAACAGGGTTGGGAGAGACCCAGTACTTC. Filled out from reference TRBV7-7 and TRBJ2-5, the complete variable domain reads GAGVSQSPRYKVTKRGQDVTLRCDPISSHATLYWYQQALGQGPEFLTYFNYEAQPDKSGLPSDRFSAERPEGSISTLTIQRTEQRDSAMYRCASSATGLGETQYFGPGTRLLVL.